This passage covers 14 T cell receptor beta chains from one sample sequenced in a study of PD-L1 blockade in urothelial cancer. Regarding time point: pretreatment peripheral blood. Sequencing was performed with immunoSEQ multiplex PCR; in TCRdb, only in-frame clones are kept and a portion is missing. The profile shows roughly 130,000 clones, approximately 88% of them singletons. The sample consisted of PBMCs, taken around atezolizumab (anti-PD-L1) treatment. These receptors were obtained from a man aged 50-60 years with urothelial cancer.

The J gene is TRBJ2-3, the V gene TRBV5-8; 7 nucleotides match TRBD1. The CDR3 covers 15 residues. V shed 2 bases, J shed 1 base, and the junction held 4 bases outside the gene matches. Per the germline V gene, CDR1 is SGHTS and CDR2 is YDEGEE. CDR3 DNA: TGTGCCAGCAGCTTTCGGGACAGACGCACAGATACGCAGTATTTT. Translating it yields CASSFRDRRTDTQYF.

The rearrangement links TRBV30 to TRBJ1-3, with D perhaps matching TRBD1 (5 bases). From germline, CDR1 is GTSNPN and CDR2 SVGIG (reference sequence). The CDR3 extends over 15 amino acids. V was shortened by 3 bases and J by 7 bases, with 19 bases between the two germline ends. This CDR3 is CAWSLAGLSRNTIYF. The CDR3 DNA follows: TGTGCCTGGAGCTTAGCGGGGCTCTCTCGGAACACCATATATTTT.

The gene calls are TRBV11-2 and TRBJ2-1; 10 bases map to TRBD2. The trim removed 6 bases at V and 9 bases at J, leaving 2 bases unmatched. The germline CDR1 and CDR2 sequences are SGHAT and FQNNGV. The CDR3 length is 12 residues. CDR3 in amino acids: CASRPSGSEQFF. The CDR3 bases are TGTGCCAGCAGACCTAGCGGGAGTGAGCAGTTCTTC.

J is TRBJ1-6 and V is TRBV6-1; D gene ambiguous. V shed 5 bases and J shed 4 bases, with 6 bases lying between them. Per germline, CDR1 MNHNS and CDR2 SASEGT. CDR3 size: 13 residues. This CDR3 reads CASSRVYNSPLHF. The DNA for the CDR3 is TGTGCCAGCAGTCGGGTATATAATTCACCCCTCCACTTT.

This chain's CDR3 is CASSSGQTGNQPQHF. The DNA of the CDR3 is TGTGCCAGCAGCTCCGGACAGACTGGCAATCAGCCCCAGCATTTT. The rearrangement joins TRBV7-2 to TRBJ1-5, with D possibly TRBD1 on 6 matching bases. V was pared by 4 bases and J by 2 bases, with 12 bases between. The CDR3 totals 15 residues. CDR1 and CDR2 (germline): SGHTA, FQGNSA.

The rearrangement joins TRBV5-5 to TRBJ1-2, with D possibly matching TRBD1 (5 bases). CDR1 and CDR2 (germline): SGHKS, YYEKEE (reference sequence). Trimming left V 4 bases short and J 3 bases short, with 22 bases between. The CDR3 covers 17 residues. The DNA of the CDR3 is TGTGCCAGCAGCCCAGGCCCCCGGGACTCCGGTCACTATGGCTACACCTTC. This gives the protein CASSPGPRDSGHYGYTF.

CDR3 in DNA: TGTGCCAGCAGCTGGGGACAGAACACCGGGGAGCTGTTTTTT. It encodes CASSWGQNTGELFF. The rearrangement links TRBV5-5 to TRBJ2-2; D is possibly TRBD1 (6 bases). CDR1 and CDR2 (germline): SGHKS, YYEKEE (reference sequence). V was cut by 3 bases and J by 1 base, with 7 bases left in between. The CDR3 loop spans 14 amino acids.

The sample holds one count of this clone. The chain joins TRBV5-1 to TRBJ2-3; D perhaps matches TRBD1 (5 bases). The CDR3 has 15 amino acids. Germline CDR1 and CDR2: SGHRS and YFSETQ. V lost 7 bases and J lost 3, with 18 bases in between. The chain's CDR3 is CASELMGRETDTQYF. DNA for the CDR3: TGCGCCAGCGAATTGATGGGCAGGGAAACAGATACGCAGTATTTT.

This chain uses TRBV10-3 with TRBJ2-7; the match to TRBD1 covers 9 bases. This CDR3 is built from 13 residues. J gave up 3 bases and V 4 bases, and 1 base lay outside the gene matches. The germline gives CDR1 ENHRY, CDR2 SYGVKD. The CDR3 bases are TGTGCCATCAGTGGGGGACAGGGCTACGAGCAGTACTTC. It specifies CAISGGQGYEQYF.

This chain's CDR3 is CASLRRGGYGYTF. The CDR3 DNA reads TGTGCCAGCCTTAGGAGGGGCGGGTATGGCTACACCTTC. The chain joins TRBV28 to TRBJ1-2, with TRBD1 as a possible D gene (5 bases). The CDR3 length is 13 residues. Germline V gene data show CDR1 as MDHEN and CDR2 as SYDVKM. V was clipped by 8 bases and J by 5 bases, with 15 bases between them.

This clone has a handful of counts. The rearrangement joins TRBV4-2 to TRBJ2-3; 11 bases match TRBD2. Trimming cost V 0 bases and J 1 base; bases outside gene matches: 0. Looked up from germline, CDR1 is LGHNA and CDR2 is YNFKEQ. The CDR3 is 16 amino acids. This CDR3 reads CASSQELAGGTDTQYF. Here the CDR3 DNA reads TGTGCCAGCAGCCAAGAACTAGCGGGAGGCACAGATACGCAGTATTTT.

This chain connects TRBV14 to TRBJ2-7; D remains unclear. V shed 2 bases and J shed 2 bases, with 10 bases lying between them. CDR3 length: 14 residues. Looked up from germline, CDR1 is SGHDN and CDR2 is FVKESK. CDR3 sequence reads: CASSQSPRAYEQYF. DNA for the CDR3: TGTGCCAGCAGCCAAAGCCCTCGGGCCTACGAGCAGTACTTC.

The chain combines TRBV5-1 with TRBJ1-5; 9 nucleotides agree with TRBD1. Germline V gene data show CDR1 as SGHRS and CDR2 as YFSETQ. The CDR3 is 15 residues long. The J segment lost 0 bases and the V segment lost 4 bases, leaving 2 bases of the junction unmatched. CDR3 loop: CASSRTGDSNQPQHF. As DNA, the CDR3 is TGCGCCAGCAGCCGGACAGGGGATAGCAATCAGCCCCAGCATTTT.

This clone was counted between two and nine times. The chain is built from TRBV4-1 and TRBJ2-2, with 12 bases lining up with TRBD2. The CDR3 length is 17 residues. Germline assignment: CDR1 MGHRA and CDR2 YSYEKL. V shed 1 base and J 7 bases; nucleotides not matched to a gene: 7. CDR3 sequence: CASSQGLAGEDGGELFF. The CDR3 DNA reads TGCGCCAGCAGCCAAGGACTAGCGGGAGAAGACGGCGGGGAGCTGTTTTTT.